The following is a T cell receptor beta chain sequence with its context. This clonotype has a handful of counts. Its antigen is unknown. No base quality information exists; no much larger clone differs at one position. V and J are truncated by 1 base and 3 bases respectively, leaving an intervening sequence of 9 bases. Reading the germline V gene (reference sequence) gives CDR1 DFQATT and CDR2 SNEGSKA. The CDR3 has 14 amino acids, counting the end cysteine and phenylalanine. Only the CDR3 region is kept as DNA, spanning 42 bases read in frame from base 1. These data originate in a study of T-cell reconstitution after alpha-beta-depleted transplantation in children listed by TCRdb under 2016. For the wider study: Using TCR repertoire profiling, the study followed T-cell immune reconstitution in a quantitative way in children after TCRalphabeta/CD19-depleted allogeneic hematopoietic cell transplantation.

The library was made by PCR. Sequenced using an Illumina HiSeq 2500. To normalize quantification of the TCRbeta repertoire, the TCR libraries were built with molecular barcoding that relied on unique molecular identifiers. Through fastp at Q25 and MiXCR, TCRdb rebuilt clones from the public reads, retaining in-frame beta chains. CDR3 protein sequences are deduplicated, and each keeps its most common genes and DNA. The sample contains roughly 500,000 distinct CDR3 sequences, 30% to 35% of them found a single time. Around 2.4% of the sample comes from the top ten. This TCR was recovered from a human donor who donated a stem cell graft to a child with aplastic anemia. The sample consisted of PBMCs from the stem cell graft donor, taken from the stem cell graft. In this chain, TRBV20-1 is recombined with TRBJ2-2, with the D gene call left open. Here the CDR3 is given as CSARVKGYTGELFF. The bases read TGCAGTGCTAGAGTGAAAGGGTACACCGGGGAGCTGTTTTTT.